This T cell receptor (beta chain) was profiled in a study of blood T cell repertoires in COVID-19. Study-wide background: The United States, Italy and Spain were the sources of the acute and convalescent COVID-19 samples. The analysed material was cDNA or gDNA that came from T cells, B-cell-depleted T cells, or PBMCs.

As processed by the authors: Nucleated cell counts were estimated from reference gene primer amplification. Sequenced by immunoSEQ multiplex PCR; TCRdb stores in-frame clones only, minus some. That table is the source of V, J and clone size, and D and trimming were worked out from the DNA. The data show under 80,000 clones, with around 89% seen just once and approximately 6.7% held by the top ten. Trimming stripped 0 bases from V and 1 base from J, with 13 bases between. The length of the CDR3 is 17 residues. CDR1 and CDR2 from the germline V gene are LNHNV and YYDKDF (reference sequence). Sequenced input: peripheral blood. The source of this sequence is a woman of 80 years or more with active COVID-19. The gene calls are TRBV15 and TRBJ1-5; perhaps TRBD1 as D (5 bases). The CDR3 loop reads CATSRDPSGASNQPQHF. CDR3 nucleotide sequence: TGTGCCACCAGCAGAGATCCCAGTGGGGCAAGCAATCAGCCCCAGCATTTT.